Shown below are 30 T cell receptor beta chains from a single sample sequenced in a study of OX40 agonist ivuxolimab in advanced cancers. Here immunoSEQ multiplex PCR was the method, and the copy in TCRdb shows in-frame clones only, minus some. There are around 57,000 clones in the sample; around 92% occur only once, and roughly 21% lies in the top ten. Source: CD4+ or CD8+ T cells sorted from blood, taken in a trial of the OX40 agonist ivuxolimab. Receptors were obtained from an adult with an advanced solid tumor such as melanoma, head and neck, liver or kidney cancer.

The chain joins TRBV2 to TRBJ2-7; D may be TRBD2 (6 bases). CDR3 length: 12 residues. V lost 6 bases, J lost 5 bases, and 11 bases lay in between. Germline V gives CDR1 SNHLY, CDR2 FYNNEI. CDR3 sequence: CASRTTSNEQYF. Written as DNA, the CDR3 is TGTGCCAGCAGAACCACTAGCAACGAGCAGTACTTC.

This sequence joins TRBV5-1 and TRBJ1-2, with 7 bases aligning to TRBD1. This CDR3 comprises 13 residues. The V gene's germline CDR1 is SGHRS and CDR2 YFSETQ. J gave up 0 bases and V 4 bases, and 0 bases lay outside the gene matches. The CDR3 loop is CASSGTANYGYTF. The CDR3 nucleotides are TGCGCCAGCAGCGGGACAGCTAACTATGGCTACACCTTC. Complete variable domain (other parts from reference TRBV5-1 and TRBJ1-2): KAGVTQTPRYLIKTRGQQVTLSCSPISGHRSVSWYQQTPGQGLQFLFEYFSETQRNKGNFPGRFSGRQFSNSRSEMNVSTLELGDSALYLCASSGTANYGYTFGSGTRLTVV.

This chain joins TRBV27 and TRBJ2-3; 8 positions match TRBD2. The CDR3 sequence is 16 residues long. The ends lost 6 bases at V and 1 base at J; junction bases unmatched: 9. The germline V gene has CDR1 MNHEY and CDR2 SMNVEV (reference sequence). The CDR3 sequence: CASSPLRRGGTDTQYF. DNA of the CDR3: TGTGCCAGCAGCCCACTACGGCGGGGGGGCACAGATACGCAGTATTTT.

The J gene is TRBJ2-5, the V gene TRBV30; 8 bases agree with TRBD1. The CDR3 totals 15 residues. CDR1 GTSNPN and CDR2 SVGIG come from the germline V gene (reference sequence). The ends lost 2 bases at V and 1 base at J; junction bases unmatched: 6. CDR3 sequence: CAWSHRTGLQETQYF. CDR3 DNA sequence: TGTGCCTGGAGTCATAGGACAGGGCTCCAAGAGACCCAGTACTTC.

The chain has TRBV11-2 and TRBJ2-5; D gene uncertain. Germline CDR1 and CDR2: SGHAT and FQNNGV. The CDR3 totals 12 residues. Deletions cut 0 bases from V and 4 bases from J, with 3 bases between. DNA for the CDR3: TGTGCCAGCAGCTTAGAGGCAGAGACCCAGTACTTC. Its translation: CASSLEAETQYF. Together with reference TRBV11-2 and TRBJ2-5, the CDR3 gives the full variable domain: EAGVAQSPRYKIIEKRQSVAFWCNPISGHATLYWYQQILGQGPKLLIQFQNNGVVDDSQLPKDRFSAERLKGVDSTLKIQPAKLEDSAVYLCASSLEAETQYFGPGTRLLVL.

The CDR3 spells CASSALAGVSSEQFF. The CDR3 DNA reads as TGTGCCAGCAGTGCCCTAGCGGGAGTGAGTAGTGAGCAGTTCTTC. The rearrangement links TRBV6-1 to TRBJ2-1, with 10 bases identical to TRBD2. The CDR3 extends over 15 amino acids. V trimming: 4 bases; J trimming: 9 bases; junction bases outside the gene matches: 9. From germline, CDR1 is MNHNS and CDR2 SASEGT.

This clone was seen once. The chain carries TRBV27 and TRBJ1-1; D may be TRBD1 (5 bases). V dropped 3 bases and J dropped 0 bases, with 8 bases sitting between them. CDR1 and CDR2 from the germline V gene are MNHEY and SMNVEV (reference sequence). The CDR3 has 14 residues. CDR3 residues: CASSLAGMNTEAFF. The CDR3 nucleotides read TGTGCCAGCAGTTTGGCAGGGATGAACACTGAAGCTTTCTTT.

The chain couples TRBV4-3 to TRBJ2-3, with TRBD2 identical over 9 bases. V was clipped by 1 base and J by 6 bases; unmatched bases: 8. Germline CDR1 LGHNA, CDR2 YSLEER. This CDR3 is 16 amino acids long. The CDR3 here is CASSQGGRGIGDTQYF. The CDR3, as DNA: TGCGCCAGCAGCCAAGGCGGGAGGGGAATAGGGGATACGCAGTATTTT.

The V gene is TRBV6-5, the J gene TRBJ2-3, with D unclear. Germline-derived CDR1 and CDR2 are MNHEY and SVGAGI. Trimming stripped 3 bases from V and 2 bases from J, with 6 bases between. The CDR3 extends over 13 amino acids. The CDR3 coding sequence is TGTGCCAGCAGTTATCACCTCACAGATACGCAGTATTTT. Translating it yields CASSYHLTDTQYF.

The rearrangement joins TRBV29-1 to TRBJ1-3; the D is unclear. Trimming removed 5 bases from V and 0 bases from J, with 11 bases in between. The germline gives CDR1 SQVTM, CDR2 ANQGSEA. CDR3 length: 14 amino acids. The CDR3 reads CSVFRELSGNTIYF. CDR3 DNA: TGCAGCGTTTTTCGAGAGCTCTCTGGAAACACCATATATTTT.

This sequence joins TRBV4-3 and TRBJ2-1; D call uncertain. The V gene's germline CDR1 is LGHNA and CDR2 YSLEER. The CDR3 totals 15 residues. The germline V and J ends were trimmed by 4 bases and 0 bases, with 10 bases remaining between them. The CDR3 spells CASSPGSSSYNEQFF. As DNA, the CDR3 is TGCGCCAGCAGCCCCGGGTCGAGCTCCTACAATGAGCAGTTCTTC.

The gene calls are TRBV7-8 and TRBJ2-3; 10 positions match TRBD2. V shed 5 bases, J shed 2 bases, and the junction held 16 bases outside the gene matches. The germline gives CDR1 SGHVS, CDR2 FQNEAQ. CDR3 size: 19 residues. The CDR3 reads CASSLPGLAGEFLTDTQYF. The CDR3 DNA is TGTGCCAGCAGCCTTCCAGGGCTAGCGGGAGAGTTTCTCACAGATACGCAGTATTTT.

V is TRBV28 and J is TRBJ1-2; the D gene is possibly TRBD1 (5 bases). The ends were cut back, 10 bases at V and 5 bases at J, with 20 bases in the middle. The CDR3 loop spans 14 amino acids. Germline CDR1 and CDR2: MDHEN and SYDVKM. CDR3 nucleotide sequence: TGTGCCACCAGACCCCGGGTGGGGGTGTATGGCTACACCTTC. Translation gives CATRPRVGVYGYTF.

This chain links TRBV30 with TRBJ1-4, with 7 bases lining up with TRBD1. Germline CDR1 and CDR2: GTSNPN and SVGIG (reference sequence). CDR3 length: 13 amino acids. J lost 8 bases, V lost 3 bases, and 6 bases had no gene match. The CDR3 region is CAWRGDSIEKLFF. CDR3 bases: TGTGCCTGGAGGGGGGACAGCATCGAAAAACTGTTTTTT.

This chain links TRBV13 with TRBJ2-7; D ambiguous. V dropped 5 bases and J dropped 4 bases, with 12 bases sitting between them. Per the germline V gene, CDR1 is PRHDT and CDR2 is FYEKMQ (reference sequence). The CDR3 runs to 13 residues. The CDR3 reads CASSIVGRYEQYV. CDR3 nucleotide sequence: TGTGCCAGCAGCATTGTCGGACGTTACGAGCAGTACGTC.

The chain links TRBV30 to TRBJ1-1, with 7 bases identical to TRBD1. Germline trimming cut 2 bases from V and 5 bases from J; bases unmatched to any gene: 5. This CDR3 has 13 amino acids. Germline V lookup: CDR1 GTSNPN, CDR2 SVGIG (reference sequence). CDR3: CAWSTGAVTEAFF. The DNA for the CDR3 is TGTGCCTGGAGTACAGGGGCTGTGACTGAAGCTTTCTTT.

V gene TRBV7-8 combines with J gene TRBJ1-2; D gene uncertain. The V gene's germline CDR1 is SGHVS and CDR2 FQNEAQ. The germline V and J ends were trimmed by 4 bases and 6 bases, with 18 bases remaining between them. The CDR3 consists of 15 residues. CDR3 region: CASSSRAQLGDGYTF. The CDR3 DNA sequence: TGTGCCAGCAGCTCCCGGGCCCAGCTTGGCGATGGCTACACCTTC.

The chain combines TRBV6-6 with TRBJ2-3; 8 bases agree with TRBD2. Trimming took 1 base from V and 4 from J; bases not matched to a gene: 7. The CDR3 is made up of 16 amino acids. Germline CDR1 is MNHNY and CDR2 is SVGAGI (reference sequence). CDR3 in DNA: TGTGCCAGCAGTTACTTAACTAGCGGCCCAGCAGATACGCAGTATTTT. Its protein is CASSYLTSGPADTQYF.

The CDR3 is CASRLTVSSYEQYF. In nucleotides, the CDR3 is TGTGCCAGCAGATTGACCGTTAGCTCCTACGAGCAGTACTTC. V usage is TRBV28 and J usage is TRBJ2-7; D is uncertain. The germline gives CDR1 MDHEN, CDR2 SYDVKM. Trimming left V 6 bases short and J 0 bases short, with 12 bases between. CDR3 length equals 14 residues.

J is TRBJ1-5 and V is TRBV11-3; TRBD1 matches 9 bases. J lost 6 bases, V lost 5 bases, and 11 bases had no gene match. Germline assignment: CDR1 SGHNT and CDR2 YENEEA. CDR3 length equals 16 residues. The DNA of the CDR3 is TGTGCCAGCAGCCCTCGGGACAGGGAGGTCAGTCAGCCCCAGCATTTT. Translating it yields CASSPRDREVSQPQHF.

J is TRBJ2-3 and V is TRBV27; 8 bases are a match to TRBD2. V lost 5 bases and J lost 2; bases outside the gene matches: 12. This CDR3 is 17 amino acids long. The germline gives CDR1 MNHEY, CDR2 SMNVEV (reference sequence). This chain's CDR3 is CASSHLLTSGYTDTQYF. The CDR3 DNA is TGTGCCAGCAGTCACCTCCTAACTAGCGGCTACACAGATACGCAGTATTTT.

In nucleotides, the CDR3 is TGTGCCAGCAGCCCCTCAAGATCTGGAAACACCATATATTTT. It specifies CASSPSRSGNTIYF. The gene calls are TRBV27 and TRBJ1-3; D remains ambiguous. CDR1 is MNHEY, CDR2 SMNVEV, per germline (reference sequence). Trimming shortened V by 6 bases and J by 1 base, and 10 bases separated the two germline ends. This CDR3 contains 14 residues.

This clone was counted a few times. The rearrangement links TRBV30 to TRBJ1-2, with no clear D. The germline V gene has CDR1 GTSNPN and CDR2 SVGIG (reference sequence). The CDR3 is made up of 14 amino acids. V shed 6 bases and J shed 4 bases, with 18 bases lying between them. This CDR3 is CACKELGMGYGYTF. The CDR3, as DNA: TGTGCCTGCAAAGAGCTGGGGATGGGCTATGGCTACACCTTC.

The CDR3 protein is CASSNHRGVISPLHF. CDR3 bases: TGTGCCAGCAGCAACCACAGGGGGGTGATATCACCCCTCCACTTT. The J gene is TRBJ1-6, the V gene TRBV28; 8 nucleotides align to TRBD1. Germline trimming cut 6 bases from V and 10 bases from J; bases unmatched to any gene: 11. The CDR3 is made up of 15 amino acids. The germline gives CDR1 MDHEN, CDR2 SYDVKM. Full variable domain (outside the CDR3, taken from reference TRBV28 and TRBJ1-6): DVKVTQSSRYLVKRTGEKVFLECVQDMDHENMFWYRQDPGLGLRLIYFSYDVKMKEKGDIPEGYSVSREKKERFSLILESASTNQTSMYLCASSNHRGVISPLHFGNGTRLTVT.

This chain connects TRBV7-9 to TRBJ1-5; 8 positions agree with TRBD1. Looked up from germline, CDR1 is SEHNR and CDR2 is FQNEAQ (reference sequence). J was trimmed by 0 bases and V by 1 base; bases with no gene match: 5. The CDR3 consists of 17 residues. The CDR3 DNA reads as TGTGCCAGCAGCTTAGGCAGGGGGCTTTCTAGCAATCAGCCCCAGCATTTT. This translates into CASSLGRGLSSNQPQHF.

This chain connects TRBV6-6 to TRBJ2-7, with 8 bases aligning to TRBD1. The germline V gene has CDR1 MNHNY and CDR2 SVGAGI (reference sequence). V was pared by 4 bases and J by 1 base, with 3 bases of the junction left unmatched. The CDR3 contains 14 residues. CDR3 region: CASSSGTGSYEQYF. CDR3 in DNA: TGTGCCAGCAGTTCCGGGACAGGTTCCTACGAGCAGTACTTC.

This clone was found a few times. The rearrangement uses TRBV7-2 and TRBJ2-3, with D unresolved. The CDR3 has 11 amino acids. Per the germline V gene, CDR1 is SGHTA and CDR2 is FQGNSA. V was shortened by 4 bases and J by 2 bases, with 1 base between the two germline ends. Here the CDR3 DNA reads TGTGCCAGCAGCTCCACAGATACGCAGTATTTT. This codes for CASSSTDTQYF.

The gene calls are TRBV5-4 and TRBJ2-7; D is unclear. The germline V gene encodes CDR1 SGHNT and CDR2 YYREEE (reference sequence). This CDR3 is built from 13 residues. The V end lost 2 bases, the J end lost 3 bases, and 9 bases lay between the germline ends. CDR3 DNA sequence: TGTGCCAGCAGCTTATCCTCCAGCTACGAGCAGTACTTC. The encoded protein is CASSLSSSYEQYF.

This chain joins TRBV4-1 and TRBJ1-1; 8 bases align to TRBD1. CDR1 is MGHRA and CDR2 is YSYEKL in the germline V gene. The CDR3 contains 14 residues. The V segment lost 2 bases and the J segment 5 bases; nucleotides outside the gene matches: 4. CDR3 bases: TGCGCCAGCAGCCAACAGGGGGCCTGGACTGAAGCTTTCTTT. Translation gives CASSQQGAWTEAFF.

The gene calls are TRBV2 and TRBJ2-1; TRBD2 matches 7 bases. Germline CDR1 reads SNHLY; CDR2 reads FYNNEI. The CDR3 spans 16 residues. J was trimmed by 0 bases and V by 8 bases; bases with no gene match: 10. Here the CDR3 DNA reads TGTGCCAGCGGGAGGGGCGGTGAGAGCTCCTACAATGAGCAGTTCTTC. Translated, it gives CASGRGGESSYNEQFF. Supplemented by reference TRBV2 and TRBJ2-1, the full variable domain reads EPEVTQTPSHQVTQMGQEVILRCVPISNHLYFYWYRQILGQKVEFLVSFYNNEISEKSEIFDDQFSVERPDGSNFTLKIRSTKLEDSAMYFCASGRGGESSYNEQFFGPGTRLTVL.